This T cell receptor (beta chain) was observed in a study of OX40 agonist ivuxolimab in advanced cancers. About the investigation overall: Ivuxolimab was a fully human IgG2 agonistic monoclonal antibody targeting the costimulatory receptor OX40 (CD134). The purpose of peripheral TCRbeta sequencing was to test whether ivuxolimab changed TCR sequence diversity and led to clonal T-cell expansion. Patients were allowed to have had prior anti-PD-1, anti-PD-L1 or anti-CTLA-4 therapy, and 40% to 45% of the dose-escalation patients had been treated with checkpoint inhibitors. The paper covers the monotherapy dose-escalation part of the phase I ivuxolimab trial, which included N ≈ 57 patients. In the dose-escalation cohort, 65% to 85% of patients were male, and the mean age was 60 years with a range of about 20 to 79. Partial responses occurred in three dose-escalation patients: two with cutaneous melanoma and one with hepatocellular carcinoma. Of the 50 to 55 dose-escalation patients, hepatocellular carcinoma was present in approximately 20, melanoma in around 15, renal cell carcinoma in 9 and head and neck cancer in 9. Intravenous ivuxolimab was administered to patients every 2 weeks at six dose levels: 0.01, 0.1, 0.3, 1.5, 3 and 10 mg/kg.

Patients with a history of autoimmune disease or receiving systemic immunosuppression were excluded from the trial. Peripheral blood for TCR sequencing was collected from all dose cohorts at baseline, on cycle 4 day 1, and on cycle 7 day 1. Samples were obtained from an open-label, multicenter, first-in-human phase I dose-escalation trial of ivuxolimab. Adults with locally advanced or metastatic head and neck squamous cell, hepatocellular, melanoma or renal cell carcinoma were enrolled in the trial. Before TCR sequencing, CD4+ T cells and CD8+ T cells were sorted from peripheral blood as separate populations. Taken from cysteine to phenylalanine, the CDR3 has 15 residues. This entry keeps only the CDR3 DNA: 45 bases, framed from base 1. After removal of 7 bases from V and 4 bases from J, the junction retains 7 bases not matched to a gene. From a lookup of the germline V gene, CDR1 and CDR2 are MDHEN and SYDVKM.

On this clone itself: No cognate antigen has been identified for it. No much larger clonotype is one base removed from it; base qualities were not supplied.

Overall results and qualifications from the work: After ivuxolimab, CD8+ T cells had more expanded clones than CD4+ T cells on average. The antigen specificity of the clonally expanded peripheral T cells was not determined. Clonal expansion of both CD4+ and CD8+ blood T cells was observed from baseline to week 6 at doses 0.1 to 3.0 mg/kg. In the 0.1-3.0 mg/kg groups, partial responders had among the lowest normalized peripheral clonal expansion, particularly in CD8+ T cells. Low levels of normalized T-cell clonal expansion were also seen in some nonresponding patients.

For sequencing of the TCRbeta CDR3 region, genomic DNA was extracted from the sorted cells. The immunoSEQ Assay was used to sequence the TCRbeta CDR3 regions. TCRdb re-hosts the immuneACCESS table, in-frame sequences only. Its copies lack some clones; in the studies checked, an unresolved V gene accounts for under half of them, and the cause for the rest is not known. The sample table lists over 30,000 clones, roughly nine tenths of them with a count of one. The leading ten clones occupy under 1% of the sample. The sequencing here drew on CD4+ or CD8+ T cells sorted from blood, taken in a trial of the OX40 agonist ivuxolimab. The source is an adult with an advanced solid tumor such as melanoma, head and neck, liver or kidney cancer. The chain couples TRBV28 to TRBJ2-7; the central 13 bases match TRBD2. In nucleotide form, the sequence is TGTGCCAGCACTGACCGGACTAGCGGGAGATACGAGCAGTACTTC. The encoded protein is CASTDRTSGRYEQYF.